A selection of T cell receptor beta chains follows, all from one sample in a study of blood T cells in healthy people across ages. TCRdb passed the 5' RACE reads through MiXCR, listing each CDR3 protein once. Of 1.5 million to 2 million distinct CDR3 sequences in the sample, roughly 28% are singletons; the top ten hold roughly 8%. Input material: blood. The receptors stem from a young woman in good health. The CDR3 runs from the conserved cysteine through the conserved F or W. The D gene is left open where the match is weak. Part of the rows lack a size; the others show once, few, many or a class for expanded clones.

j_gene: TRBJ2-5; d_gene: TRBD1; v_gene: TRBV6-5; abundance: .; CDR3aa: CASSPKTGARQETQYF; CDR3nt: TGTGCCAGCAGTCCCAAGACAGGGGCGAGGCAAGAGACCCAGTACTTC
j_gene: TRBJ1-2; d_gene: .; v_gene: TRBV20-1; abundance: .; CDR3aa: CSATSPINYGYTF; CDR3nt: TGCAGTGCTACAAGCCCCATTAACTATGGCTACACCTTC
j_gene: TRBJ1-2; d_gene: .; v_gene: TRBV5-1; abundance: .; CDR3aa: CASSNAQGYGYTF; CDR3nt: TGCGCCAGCAGCAACGCCCAGGGATATGGCTACACCTTC
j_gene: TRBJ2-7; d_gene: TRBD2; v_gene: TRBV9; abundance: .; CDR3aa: CASSVGVAGAYEQYF; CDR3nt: TGTGCCAGCAGCGTAGGGGTAGCGGGGGCCTACGAGCAGTACTTC
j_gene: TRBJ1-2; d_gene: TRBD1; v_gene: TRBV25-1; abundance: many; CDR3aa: CASSAGGGYTF; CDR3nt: TGTGCCAGCAGTGCAGGGGGTGGCTACACCTTC
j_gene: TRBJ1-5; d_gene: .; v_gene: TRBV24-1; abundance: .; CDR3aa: CATSDPRMPGPQHF; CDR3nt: TGTGCCACCAGTGATCCCCGGATGCCTGGGCCCCAGCATTTT
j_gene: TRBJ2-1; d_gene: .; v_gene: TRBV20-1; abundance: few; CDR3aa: CSASGPSNNEQFF; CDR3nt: TGCAGTGCTAGCGGACCCTCGAACAATGAGCAGTTCTTC
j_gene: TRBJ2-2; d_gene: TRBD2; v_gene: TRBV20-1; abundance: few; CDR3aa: CSAATSGGAGTGELFF; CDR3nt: TGCAGTGCCGCGACTAGCGGGGGGGCAGGAACCGGGGAGCTGTTTTTT
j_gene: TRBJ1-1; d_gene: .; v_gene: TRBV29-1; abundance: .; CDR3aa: CSAEGQNTEAFF; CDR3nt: TGCAGCGCCGAGGGACAGAACACTGAAGCTTTCTTT
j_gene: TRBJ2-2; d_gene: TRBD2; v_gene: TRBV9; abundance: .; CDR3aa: CASSVEILAGVSGELFF; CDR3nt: TGTGCCAGCAGCGTAGAGATACTAGCGGGAGTGTCCGGGGAGCTGTTTTTT
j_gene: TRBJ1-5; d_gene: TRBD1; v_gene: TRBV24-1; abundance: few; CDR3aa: CATSDATGLSNQPQHF; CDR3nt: TGTGCCACCAGTGACGCGACAGGGTTGAGCAATCAGCCCCAGCATTTT
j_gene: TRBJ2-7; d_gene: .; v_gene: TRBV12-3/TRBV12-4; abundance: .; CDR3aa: CASSTTMGAGEQYF; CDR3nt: TGTGCCAGCAGCACCACCATGGGGGCGGGGGAGCAGTACTTC
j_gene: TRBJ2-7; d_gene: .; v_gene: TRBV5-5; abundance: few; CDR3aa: CASSFRPPRDEQYF; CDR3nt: TGTGCCAGCAGCTTTCGGCCCCCTAGGGACGAGCAGTACTTC
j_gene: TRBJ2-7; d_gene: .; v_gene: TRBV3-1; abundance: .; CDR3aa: CASSLHGTSNEQYF; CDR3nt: TGTGCCAGCAGCCTTCACGGGACGTCCAACGAGCAGTACTTC
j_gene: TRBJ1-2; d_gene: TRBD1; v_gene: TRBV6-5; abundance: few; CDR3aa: CASRNPGQNYGYTF; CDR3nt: TGTGCCAGCAGGAACCCGGGACAGAACTATGGCTACACCTTC
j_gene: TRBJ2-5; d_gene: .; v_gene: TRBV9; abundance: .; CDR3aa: CASSVDRTKEAQYF; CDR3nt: TGTGCCAGCAGCGTAGACAGGACCAAAGAGGCCCAGTACTTC
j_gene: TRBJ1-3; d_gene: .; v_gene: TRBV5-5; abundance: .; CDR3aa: CASSLGGGYGNTIYF; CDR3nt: TGTGCCAGCAGCTTGGGCGGTGGCTATGGAAACACCATATATTTT
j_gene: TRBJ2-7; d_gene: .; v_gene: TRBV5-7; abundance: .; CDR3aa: CASSLIKWTDTAHEQYF; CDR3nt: TGTGCCAGCAGCTTGATCAAATGGACAGACACAGCCCACGAGCAGTACTTC
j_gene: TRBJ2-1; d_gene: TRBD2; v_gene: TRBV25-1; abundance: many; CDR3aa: CASSPPLAGGEQFF; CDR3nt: TGTGCCAGCAGTCCCCCCCTAGCGGGAGGGGAGCAGTTCTTC
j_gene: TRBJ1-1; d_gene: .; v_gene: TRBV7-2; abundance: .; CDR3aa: CASSSQGRADTEAFF; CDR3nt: TGTGCCAGCAGCTCCCAAGGTAGGGCGGACACTGAAGCTTTCTTT
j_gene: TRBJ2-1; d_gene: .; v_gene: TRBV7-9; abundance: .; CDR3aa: CASREDISLYNEQFF; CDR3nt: TGTGCCAGCAGAGAGGACATATCCCTCTACAATGAGCAGTTCTTC
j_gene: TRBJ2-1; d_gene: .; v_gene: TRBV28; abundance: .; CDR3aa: CASSPLGIGAVGEQFF; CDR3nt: TGTGCCAGCAGTCCCCTGGGGATAGGGGCAGTAGGCGAGCAGTTCTTC
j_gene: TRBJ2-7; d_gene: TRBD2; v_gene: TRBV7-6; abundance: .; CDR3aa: CASSPQLGGSYEQYF; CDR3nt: TGTGCCAGCAGCCCGCAATTGGGGGGGAGCTACGAGCAGTACTTC
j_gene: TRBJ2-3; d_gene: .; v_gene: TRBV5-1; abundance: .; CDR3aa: CASSLEQLSDTQYF; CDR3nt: TGCGCCAGCAGCTTGGAACAGCTGTCAGATACGCAGTATTTT
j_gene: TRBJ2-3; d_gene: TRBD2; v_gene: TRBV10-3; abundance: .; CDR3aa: CAIGAPSGEIDTQYF; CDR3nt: TGTGCCATCGGTGCTCCCAGCGGGGAGATAGATACGCAGTATTTT
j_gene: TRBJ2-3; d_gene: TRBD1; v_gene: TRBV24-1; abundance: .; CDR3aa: CATSDSRQGSYRDTQYF; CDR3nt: TGTGCCACCAGTGATTCCCGACAGGGAAGCTATCGAGATACGCAGTATTTT
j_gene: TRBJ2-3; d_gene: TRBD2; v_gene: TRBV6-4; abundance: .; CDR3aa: CASSGLAGGSTDTQYF; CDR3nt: TGTGCCAGCAGTGGATTGGCGGGGGGGAGCACAGATACGCAGTATTTT
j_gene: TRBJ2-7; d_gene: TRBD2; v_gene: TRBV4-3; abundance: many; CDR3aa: CASSQVLSGITYEQYF; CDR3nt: TGCGCCAGCAGCCAGGTGCTTAGCGGGATTACCTACGAGCAGTACTTC
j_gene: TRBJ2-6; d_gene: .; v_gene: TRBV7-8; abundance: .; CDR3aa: CASSLVQGYSGANVLTF; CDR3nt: TGTGCCAGCAGCTTAGTCCAAGGGTACTCTGGGGCCAACGTCCTGACTTTC
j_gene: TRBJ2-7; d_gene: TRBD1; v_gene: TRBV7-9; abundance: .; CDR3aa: CASSLAPRQGFYEQYF; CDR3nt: TGTGCCAGCAGCTTAGCGCCAAGACAGGGTTTCTACGAGCAGTACTTC
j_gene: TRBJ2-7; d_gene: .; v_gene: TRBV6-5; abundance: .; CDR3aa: CASSYSPRNSYEQYF; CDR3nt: TGTGCCAGCAGTTACTCGCCCCGGAATTCCTACGAGCAGTACTTC
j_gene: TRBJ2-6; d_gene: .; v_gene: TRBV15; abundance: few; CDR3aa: CATSDLSSGANVLTF; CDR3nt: TGTGCCACCAGCGACTTAAGCTCTGGGGCCAACGTCCTGACTTTC
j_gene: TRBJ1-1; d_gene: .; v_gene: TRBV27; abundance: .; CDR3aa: CASIPWAGNTEAFF; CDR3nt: TGTGCCAGCATCCCATGGGCGGGGAACACTGAAGCTTTCTTT
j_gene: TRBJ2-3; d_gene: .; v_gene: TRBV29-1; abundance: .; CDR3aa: CSIARTDTQYF; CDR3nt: TGCAGCATTGCACGCACAGATACGCAGTATTTT
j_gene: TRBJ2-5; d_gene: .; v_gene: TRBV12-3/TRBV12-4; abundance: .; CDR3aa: CASSFGMRETQYF; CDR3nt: TGTGCCAGCAGTTTTGGAATGCGGGAGACCCAGTACTTC
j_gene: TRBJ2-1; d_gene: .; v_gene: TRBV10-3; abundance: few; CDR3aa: CAISSFNEQFF; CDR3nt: TGTGCCATCAGTTCCTTCAATGAGCAGTTCTTC
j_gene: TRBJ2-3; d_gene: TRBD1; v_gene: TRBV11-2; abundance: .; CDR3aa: CASSPGDRGSTDTQYF; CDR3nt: TGTGCCAGCAGCCCCGGGGACAGGGGGAGCACAGATACGCAGTATTTT
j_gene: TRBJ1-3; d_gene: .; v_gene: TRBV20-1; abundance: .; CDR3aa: CSAPRDSGNTIYF; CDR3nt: TGCAGTGCTCCTAGGGATTCTGGAAACACCATATATTTT
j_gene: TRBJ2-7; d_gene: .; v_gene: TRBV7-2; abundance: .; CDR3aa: CASSLGTATTYEQYF; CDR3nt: TGTGCCAGCAGCTTAGGGACAGCGACTACCTACGAGCAGTACTTC
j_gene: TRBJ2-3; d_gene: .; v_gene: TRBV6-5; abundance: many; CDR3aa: CASSTGFSTDTQYF; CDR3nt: TGTGCCAGCAGTACCGGGTTTTCCACAGATACGCAGTATTTT
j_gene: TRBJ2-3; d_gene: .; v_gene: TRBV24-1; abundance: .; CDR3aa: CATSARDGTDTQYF; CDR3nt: TGTGCCACCAGCGCGAGGGATGGCACAGATACGCAGTATTTT
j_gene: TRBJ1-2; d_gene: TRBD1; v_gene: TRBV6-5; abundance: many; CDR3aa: CASSRDSRYGYTF; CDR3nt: TGTGCCAGCAGTCGGGACAGCCGCTATGGCTACACCTTC
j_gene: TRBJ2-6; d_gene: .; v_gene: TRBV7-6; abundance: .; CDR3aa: CASSPRTESSGANVLTF; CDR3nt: TGTGCCAGCAGCCCACGGACAGAAAGCTCTGGGGCCAACGTCCTGACTTTC
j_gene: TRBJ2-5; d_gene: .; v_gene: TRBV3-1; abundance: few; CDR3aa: CASSQAGDEEAQYF; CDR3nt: TGTGCCAGCAGCCAAGCCGGGGACGAAGAGGCCCAGTACTTC